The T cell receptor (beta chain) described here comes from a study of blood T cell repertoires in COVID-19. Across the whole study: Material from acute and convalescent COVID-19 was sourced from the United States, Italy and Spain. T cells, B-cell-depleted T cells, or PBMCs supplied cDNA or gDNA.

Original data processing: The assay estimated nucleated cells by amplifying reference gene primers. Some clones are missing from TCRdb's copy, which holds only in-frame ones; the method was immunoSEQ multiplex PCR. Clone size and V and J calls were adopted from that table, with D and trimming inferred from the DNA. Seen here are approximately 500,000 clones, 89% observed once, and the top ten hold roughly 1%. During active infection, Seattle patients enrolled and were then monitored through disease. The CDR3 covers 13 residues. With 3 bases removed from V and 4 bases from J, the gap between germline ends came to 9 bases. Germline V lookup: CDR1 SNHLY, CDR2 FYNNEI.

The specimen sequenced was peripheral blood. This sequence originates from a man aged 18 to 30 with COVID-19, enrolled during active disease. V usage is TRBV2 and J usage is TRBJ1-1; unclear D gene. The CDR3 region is CASSEQVSTEAFF. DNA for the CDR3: TGTGCCAGCAGTGAGCAGGTCTCCACTGAAGCTTTCTTT.